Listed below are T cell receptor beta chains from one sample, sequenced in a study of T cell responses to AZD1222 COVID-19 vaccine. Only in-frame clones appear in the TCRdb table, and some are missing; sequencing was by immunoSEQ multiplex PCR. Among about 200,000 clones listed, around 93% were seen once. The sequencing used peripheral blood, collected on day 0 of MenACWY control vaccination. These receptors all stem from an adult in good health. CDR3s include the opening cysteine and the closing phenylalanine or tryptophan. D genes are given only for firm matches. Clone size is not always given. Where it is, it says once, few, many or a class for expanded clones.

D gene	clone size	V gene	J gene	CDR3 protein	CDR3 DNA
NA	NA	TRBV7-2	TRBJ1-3	CASSLDSSGNTIYF	TGTGCCAGCAGCCTGGACAGCTCTGGAAACACCATATATTTT
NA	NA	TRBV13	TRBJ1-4	CASSLGPGHPEKLFF	TGTGCCAGCAGCTTAGGCCCCGGACACCCTGAAAAACTGTTTTTT
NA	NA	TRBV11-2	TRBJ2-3	CASSFLPSTDTQYF	TGTGCCAGCAGCTTTCTACCGAGCACAGATACGCAGTATTTT
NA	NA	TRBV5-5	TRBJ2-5	CASSLTGTAGRETQYF	TGTGCCAGCAGCTTAACCGGGACAGCCGGGAGGGAGACCCAGTACTTC
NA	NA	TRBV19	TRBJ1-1	CASSADQVNTEAFF	TGTGCCAGTAGTGCGGATCAGGTGAACACTGAAGCTTTCTTT
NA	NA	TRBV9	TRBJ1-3	CASSGSDYSGNTIYF	TGTGCCAGCAGCGGTTCAGACTACTCTGGAAACACCATATATTTT
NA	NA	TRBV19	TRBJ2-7	CASSRAGLGEQYF	TGTGCCAGTAGTAGGGCGGGCTTGGGCGAGCAGTACTTC
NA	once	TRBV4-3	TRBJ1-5	CASSQGVINGPQHF	TGCGCCAGCAGCCAAGGAGTGATCAATGGGCCCCAGCATTTT
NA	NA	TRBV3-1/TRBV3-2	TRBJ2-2	CASRGSPNTGELFF	TGTGCCAGCCGAGGTAGCCCGAACACCGGGGAGCTGTTTTTT
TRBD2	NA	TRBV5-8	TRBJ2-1	CASSSGTSGGATEQFF	TGTGCCAGCAGCTCCGGGACTAGCGGGGGGGCCACTGAGCAGTTCTTC
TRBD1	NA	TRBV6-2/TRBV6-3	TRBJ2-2	CASSRGTGLVTGELFF	TGTGCCAGCAGTAGGGGGACAGGGTTGGTCACCGGGGAGCTGTTTTTT
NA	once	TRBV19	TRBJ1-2	CASTPMRAGKGGIYGYTF	TGTGCCAGTACCCCGATGCGTGCTGGTAAAGGGGGAATCTATGGCTACACCTTC
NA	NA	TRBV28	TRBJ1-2	CASIGDYGYTF	TGTGCCAGCATAGGTGACTATGGCTACACCTTC
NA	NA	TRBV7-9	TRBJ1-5	CASSPRSVDQPQHF	TGTGCCAGCAGCCCTCGGTCAGTCGATCAGCCCCAGCATTTT
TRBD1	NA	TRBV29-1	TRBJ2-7	CSVEGTGGAEQYF	TGCAGCGTTGAAGGGACAGGGGGCGCCGAGCAGTACTTC
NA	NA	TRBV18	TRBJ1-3	CASSPPPGNTIYF	TGTGCCAGCTCACCCCCCCCGGGGAACACCATATATTTT
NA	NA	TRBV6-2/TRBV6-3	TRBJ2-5	CASSAGPRETQYF	TGTGCCAGCAGCGCGGGGCCTAGAGAGACCCAGTACTTC
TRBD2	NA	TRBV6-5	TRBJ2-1	CASRLAGGRRNEQFF	TGTGCCAGCAGATTAGCGGGGGGGCGTCGCAATGAGCAGTTCTTC
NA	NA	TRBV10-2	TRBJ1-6	CASSQSGTANSPLHF	TGCGCCAGCAGTCAGAGCGGGACGGCAAATTCACCCCTCCACTTT
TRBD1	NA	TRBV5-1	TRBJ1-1	CASSLAGTEAEAFF	TGCGCCAGCAGCTTGGCCGGGACAGAGGCAGAAGCTTTCTTT